This is a list of T cell receptor beta chains from one sample in a study of blood T cell repertoires in COVID-19. TCRdb keeps only in-frame clones here, not all; method: immunoSEQ multiplex PCR. Of about 190,000 clones in the sample, roughly four fifths were seen once. Sequencing was performed on peripheral blood. Every receptor here comes from a woman aged 40 to 49 with acute or convalescent COVID-19. Each CDR3 is given with its conserved first and last residue. The D gene is left open where the match is weak. The size of a clone is reported for some rows only, either as once, few or many, or as a class for expanded clones.

V gene	clone size	J gene	D gene	CDR3 DNA	CDR3 protein
TRBV4-2	-	TRBJ2-2	-	TGTGCCAGCAGCCAAGTCGGGTCCGGGACTCAGGTTCGGGCCGGGGAGCTGTTTTTT	CASSQVGSGTQVRAGELFF
TRBV4-2	-	TRBJ2-7	TRBD1	TGTGCCAGCAGCCAAGATACCCCGGGACAGGACCTTACCTACGAGCAGTACTTC	CASSQDTPGQDLTYEQYF
TRBV27	-	TRBJ1-6	-	TGTGCCAGCAGTTTATACCGACTGAACGCACCCCTCCACTTT	CASSLYRLNAPLHF
TRBV27	-	TRBJ2-5	TRBD1	TGTGCCAGCAGTTTCTTAGGGGGCAGGGGCCAAGAGACCCAGTACTTC	CASSFLGGRGQETQYF
TRBV11-2	once	TRBJ2-1	-	TGTGCCAGCAGCTTAACTCCCGAGTCCTACAATGAGCAGTTCTTC	CASSLTPESYNEQFF
TRBV3-1/TRBV3-2	-	TRBJ1-4	-	TGTGCCAGCAGCTGGGCGGGGGGCAGGGCGTTT	CASSWAGGRAF
TRBV6-1	-	TRBJ1-2	-	TGTGCCAGCAGTGAACAATCAGTCTATGGCTACACCTTC	CASSEQSVYGYTF
TRBV10-3	-	TRBJ2-7	-	TGTGCCATCAGTGCCGGACAGCATAACTACGAGCAGTACTTC	CAISAGQHNYEQYF
TRBV18	-	TRBJ2-7	TRBD2	TGTGCCAGCTCACCTGCGGGGGGTGCTGTTTCCTACGAGCAGTACTTC	CASSPAGGAVSYEQYF
TRBV5-1	-	TRBJ1-3	TRBD1	TGCGCCAGCAGCTTGGATGGGACAGGGCATGGAAACACCATATATTTT	CASSLDGTGHGNTIYF
TRBV9	-	TRBJ1-3	-	TGTGCCAGCAGCGTAGGCAGGGTTGGAAACACCATATATTTT	CASSVGRVGNTIYF
TRBV11-2	-	TRBJ2-7	TRBD1	TGTGCCAGCAGCCCCGTCCCAAGACAGGGGAATTACGAGCAGTACTTC	CASSPVPRQGNYEQYF
TRBV18	-	TRBJ2-5	-	TGTGCCAGCTCACCCTGGCAGGGAAGAGAGACCCAGTACTTC	CASSPWQGRETQYF
TRBV6-4	-	TRBJ2-1	-	TGTGCCAGCAGCCTAGCGCTGAGCTCCTACAATGAGCAGTTCTTC	CASSLALSSYNEQFF
TRBV5-1	-	TRBJ1-3	-	TGCGCCAGCAGCTTGGGAGTTAATTGGGCCGGAAACACCATATATTTT	CASSLGVNWAGNTIYF
TRBV12-5	-	TRBJ1-1	-	TGTGCTAGTGGTTTGTCCAGGGGTGATACTGAAGCTTTCTTT	CASGLSRGDTEAFF
TRBV19	few	TRBJ1-2	-	TGTGCCAGTAGTATAGATCGCCAGGTGCGAAATTATGGCTACACCTTC	CASSIDRQVRNYGYTF
TRBV2	-	TRBJ2-5	TRBD1	TGTGCCAGCGGAGGACAGGGAGAGACCCAGTACTTC	CASGGQGETQYF
TRBV7-2	-	TRBJ2-7	-	TGTGCCAGCAGCCCCGGGGTAGCAGCCTACGAGCAGTACTTC	CASSPGVAAYEQYF
TRBV7-2	once	TRBJ1-1	-	TGTGCCAGCAGTCCCGACGGGGGGCGCGTCACTGAAGCTTTCTTT	CASSPDGGRVTEAFF
TRBV5-6	few	TRBJ1-2	-	TGTGCCAGCAGCTACGGACACGGAGAGGATCGTGGCTACACCTTC	CASSYGHGEDRGYTF
TRBV15	-	TRBJ2-1	-	TGTGCCACCAGCACGCGAGAGAAAAATGAGCAGTTCTTC	CATSTREKNEQFF
TRBV6-5	-	TRBJ2-2	TRBD1	TGTGCCAGCAATTGGGACAGGGCCACCGGGGAGCTGTTTTTT	CASNWDRATGELFF
TRBV11-2	-	TRBJ2-2	-	TGTGCCAGCAGCTTAAGGGAAGGGGCCGGGGAGCTGTTTTTT	CASSLREGAGELFF
TRBV7-7	once	TRBJ2-5	-	TGTGCCAGCAGCTCCGCTCCGACAGGAGAAGAGACCCAGTACTTC	CASSSAPTGEETQYF
TRBV28	-	TRBJ1-3	-	TGTGCCAGCAGTAGAGGAGAAACTGGAAACACCATATATTTT	CASSRGETGNTIYF
TRBV5-4	-	TRBJ1-1	-	TGTGCCAGCAGCTTGGGTGGGACTTTGAACACTGAAGCTTTCTTT	CASSLGGTLNTEAFF
TRBV7-3	few	TRBJ1-1	-	TGTGCCAGCAGCTTCGGGGGGTACACTGAAGCTTTCTTT	CASSFGGYTEAFF
TRBV6-5	-	TRBJ1-3	-	TGTGCCAGCAGTTACTCGATTTGGAGCTCTGGAAACACCATATATTTT	CASSYSIWSSGNTIYF
TRBV5-4	-	TRBJ2-1	-	TGTGCCAGCAGCTTGCTCGTCAGTTATAATGAGCAGTTCTTC	CASSLLVSYNEQFF
TRBV24-1	-	TRBJ2-1	-	TGTGCCACCAGTGATCCTTTGGGAGGACTCGCAAGCTCCTACAATGAGCAGTTCTTC	CATSDPLGGLASSYNEQFF
TRBV7-3	-	TRBJ2-1	-	TGTGCCAGCAGCTCGAAGTCGGCGGGGTACAATGAGCAGTTCTTC	CASSSKSAGYNEQFF
TRBV19	-	TRBJ1-5	TRBD1	TGTGCCAGTAGCTTGACAGGGTCCTTGCATCAGCCCCAGCATTTT	CASSLTGSLHQPQHF
TRBV28	-	TRBJ2-7	-	TGTGCCAGCAGTTTGCGACACAAGTACGAGCAGTACTTC	CASSLRHKYEQYF
TRBV28	-	TRBJ1-1	-	TGTGCCAGCAGTTTGATCGGAGTGAACACTGAAGCTTTCTTT	CASSLIGVNTEAFF
TRBV7-2	-	TRBJ1-6	-	TGTGCCAGCAGCTTTGACAGCCTCTCCTATAATTCACCCCTCCACTTT	CASSFDSLSYNSPLHF
TRBV27	once	TRBJ1-2	TRBD1	TGTGCCAGCAGTTTACGGGACAGCTATGGCTACACCTTC	CASSLRDSYGYTF
TRBV29-1	-	TRBJ2-1	TRBD2	TGCAGCGTTGAAGACCCCTTCGGCGCGGGAGCCTTGGGGAATGAGCAGTTCTTC	CSVEDPFGAGALGNEQFF
TRBV19	-	TRBJ2-1	TRBD2	TGTGCCAGTAGTATAGGAGCGGGGGGTTACAATGAGCAGTTCTTC	CASSIGAGGYNEQFF
TRBV4-1	once	TRBJ2-1	TRBD1	TGCGCCAGCAGCCAAGATAGGGACAGGGCTGAGCAGTTCTTC	CASSQDRDRAEQFF
TRBV6-1	-	TRBJ2-2	-	TGTGCCAGCAGTGAATCTTTAGGAGGGCCGAACACCGGGGAGCTGTTTTTT	CASSESLGGPNTGELFF
TRBV11-2	-	TRBJ1-3	-	TGTGCCAGCAGCTTAGTTGCGGGGAACTCTGGAAACACCATATATTTT	CASSLVAGNSGNTIYF
TRBV5-6	-	TRBJ2-7	-	TGTGCCAGCAGCTTGCGTTCCCCCTTATCCTACGAGCAGTACTTC	CASSLRSPLSYEQYF
TRBV7-8	-	TRBJ1-2	-	TGTGCCAGCAGCAAGGGGGACGGACTAGTTAACTATGGCTACACCTTC	CASSKGDGLVNYGYTF
TRBV29-1	-	TRBJ2-7	TRBD1	TGCAGCGTTGGGACAGGGAACGAGCAGTACTTC	CSVGTGNEQYF
TRBV5-1	-	TRBJ1-1	TRBD1	TGCGCCAGCAGCATCGGACAGGTAGGGTCTGAAGCTTTCTTT	CASSIGQVGSEAFF
TRBV2	-	TRBJ2-1	-	TGTGCCAGCAGGGCCTTGGGGGCTAACTACAATGAGCAGTTCTTC	CASRALGANYNEQFF
TRBV7-9	-	TRBJ1-5	-	TGTGCCAGCAGCCAATTCGATTGGACACAGGGAAATCAGCCCCAGCATTTT	CASSQFDWTQGNQPQHF
TRBV19	-	TRBJ1-5	-	TGTGCCAGTAGTATTTGGCGGGAAAGCAATCAGCCCCAGCATTTT	CASSIWRESNQPQHF
TRBV15	-	TRBJ2-3	-	TGTGCCACCAGCGGGGGGGGGCTAGCTATCACAGATACGCAGTATTTT	CATSGGGLAITDTQYF
TRBV18	-	TRBJ1-5	-	TGTGCCAGCTCACCTGGCGGGGATCAGCCCCAGCATTTT	CASSPGGDQPQHF
TRBV27	-	TRBJ1-5	TRBD1	TGTGCCAGCCAGTTGACAGGGGGCCTTCGAGGGCCCCAGCATTTT	CASQLTGGLRGPQHF
TRBV5-8	-	TRBJ2-5	-	TGTGCCAGCAGCTTGGTTTTCTACCAAGAGACCCAGTACTTC	CASSLVFYQETQYF
TRBV29-1	-	TRBJ2-5	-	TGCAGCGGGCTGGAGGGGCAAGAGACCCAGTACTTC	CSGLEGQETQYF
TRBV9	-	TRBJ2-2	TRBD1	TGTGCCAGCAATTTACAGGGGGCTATCGGGGAGCTGTTTTTT	CASNLQGAIGELFF
TRBV11-3	-	TRBJ2-7	TRBD1	TGTGCCAGCAGCTCGGGCGGGACAGGGTTCTACGAGCAGTACTTC	CASSSGGTGFYEQYF
TRBV7-9	-	TRBJ2-7	TRBD1	TGTGCCAGCAGCTTCGCGGGACAGGGGAGCTCCTACGAGCAGTACTTC	CASSFAGQGSSYEQYF
TRBV10-1	-	TRBJ1-1	TRBD1	TGCGCCAGCAGTCCTGGGACAGCTGAAGCTTTCTTT	CASSPGTAEAFF
TRBV5-4	-	TRBJ2-2	-	TGTGCCAGCAGTCCAGACTCTAAAACCGGGGAGCTGTTTTTT	CASSPDSKTGELFF
TRBV28	-	TRBJ1-2	TRBD1	TGTGCCAGCAGCATGACAGGGCACGGCTACACCTTC	CASSMTGHGYTF